The next 16 T cell receptor beta chains were all read from a single sample in a study of spatial heterogeneity in lung cancer. TCRdb recomputed calls from the 5' RACE reads with MiXCR, one row per CDR3 protein. The table includes about 43,000 distinct CDR3 sequences, 22% detected once. Time point: blood at routine non-recurrence follow-up after resection. The sample consisted of PBMCs, taken at follow-up. These receptors originate from a female donor with early-stage non-small cell lung cancer.

This clonotype was seen more than once but under ten times. V usage is TRBV5-1 and J usage is TRBJ1-3, with a possible D match to TRBD1 (5 bases). The length of the CDR3 is 16 residues. The germline V gene has CDR1 SGHRS and CDR2 YFSETQ. V lost 0 bases, J lost 4 bases, and 14 bases lay in between. The CDR3 sequence is CASSLVGGSYGNTIYF. The CDR3 region has the DNA TGCGCCAGCAGCTTGGTTGGGGGAAGCTACGGAAACACCATATATTTT.

The chain carries TRBV19 and TRBJ2-1; TRBD2 aligns across 12 bases. V gave up 3 bases and J gave up 8 bases; unmatched junction bases: 2. This CDR3 is 14 amino acids long. The V gene's germline CDR1 is LNHDA and CDR2 SQIVND (reference sequence). CDR3 nucleotide sequence: TGTGCCAGTAGTATGACTAGCGGGAGATATGAGCAGTTCTTC. It specifies CASSMTSGRYEQFF.

This chain links TRBV7-9 with TRBJ2-4; no clear D gene. CDR3 length equals 12 residues. Trimming took 1 base from V and 8 from J, leaving 6 bases between them. Germline loops: CDR1 SEHNR, CDR2 FQNEAQ (reference sequence). The DNA for the CDR3 is TGTGCCAGCAGCTTAGGAGGAGACATTCAGTACTTC. This encodes CASSLGGDIQYF.

This sequence joins TRBV5-6 and TRBJ1-1; 8 nucleotides match TRBD1. The CDR3 consists of 16 residues. The germline V gene has CDR1 SGHDT and CDR2 YYEEEE. V shed 3 bases and J 3 bases; nucleotides not matched to a gene: 10. The chain's CDR3 is CASSSRDRRPHTEAFF. The CDR3 DNA sequence: TGTGCCAGCAGCTCCCGGGACAGGAGGCCTCACACTGAAGCTTTCTTT.

The table lists this clonotype with a few counts. V is TRBV6-5 and J is TRBJ2-1, with 8 bases matching TRBD1. In germline, CDR1 is MNHEY, CDR2 SVGAGI. The CDR3 has 15 residues. After removal of 5 bases from V and 4 bases from J, the junction contained 7 bases not matched to a gene. This CDR3 is CASSTRTGQYNEQFF. For the CDR3, the DNA is TGTGCCAGCAGTACTAGGACAGGGCAATACAATGAGCAGTTCTTC.

The chain couples TRBV19 to TRBJ1-2; TRBD1 agrees at 12 bases. Trimming at V came to 6 bases and at J to 0 bases, leaving 2 bases not matched to a gene. Per germline, CDR1 LNHDA and CDR2 SQIVND (reference sequence). This CDR3 is built from 15 residues. The CDR3 DNA is TGTGCCAGTAGGGGACAGGGGGCGCCTAACTATGGCTACACCTTC. It specifies CASRGQGAPNYGYTF. The full variable domain, rest sourced from reference TRBV19 and TRBJ1-2, is DGGITQSPKYLFRKEGQNVTLSCEQNLNHDAMYWYRQDPGQGLRLIYYSQIVNDFQKGDIAEGYSVSREKKESFPLTVTSAQKNPTAFYLCASRGQGAPNYGYTFGSGTRLTVV.

About this clonotype: A much larger clone lies one base from this, so it may be a read error. This chain joins TRBV12-3 or TRBV12-4 and TRBJ2-2; 7 bases line up with TRBD1. The junction had 13 bases not matched to a gene; V was cut back by 6 bases and J by 3 bases. The length of the CDR3 is 17 residues. This CDR3 reads CASRRSGTVGDTGELFF. The DNA for the CDR3 is TGTGCCAGCAGACGATCCGGGACAGTGGGCGACACCGGGGAGCTGTTTTTT.

V is TRBV7-9 and J is TRBJ1-1, with a weak D call TRBD1 (5 bases). In germline, CDR1 is SEHNR, CDR2 FQNEAQ (reference sequence). This CDR3 has 15 amino acids. Trimming pared 3 bases from V and 3 bases from J, leaving 14 bases between. Written as DNA, the CDR3 is TGTGCCAGCAGCTTGGGCGGGGGTCGGGACACTGAAGCTTTCTTT. Amino acid sequence: CASSLGGGRDTEAFF.

The V call is TRBV6-6, the J call TRBJ1-4; D remains ambiguous. The germline CDR1 and CDR2 sequences are MNHNY and SVGAGI (reference sequence). The CDR3 sequence is 11 residues long. Trimming shortened V by 2 bases and J by 7 bases, and 2 bases separated the two germline ends. The CDR3 spells CASSYAEKLFF. The CDR3 DNA reads as TGTGCCAGCAGTTACGCTGAAAAACTGTTTTTT.

This clonotype has at least ten counts. The CDR3, as DNA: TGCAGTGCTAGGGAGGGTGGCACTGAAGCTTTCTTT. Translated, it gives CSAREGGTEAFF. The rearrangement links TRBV20-1 to TRBJ1-1; the D is unclear. Germline V gene sequence: CDR1 DFQATT, CDR2 SNEGSKA (reference sequence). Between the trimmed V and J ends, which lost 3 bases and 4 bases, there was a span of 9 bases. This CDR3 has 12 residues.

In this sample, this clonotype turned up a few times. The chain recombines TRBV7-3 with TRBJ1-1; D perhaps matches TRBD1 (5 bases). The CDR3 extends over 14 amino acids. Trimming shortened V by 2 bases and J by 5 bases, and 12 bases separated the two germline ends. Germline CDR1 and CDR2: SGHTA and FQGTGA. The CDR3 sequence is CASSLLAGNTEAFF. Here the CDR3 DNA reads TGTGCCAGCAGCTTACTGGCAGGGAATACTGAAGCTTTCTTT.

The V and J genes are TRBV7-9 and TRBJ2-5; TRBD1 aligns across 7 bases. The V and J ends lost 5 bases and 5 bases, in that order; junction bases with no gene match: 5. The germline V gene has CDR1 SEHNR and CDR2 FQNEAQ (reference sequence). The CDR3 has 13 amino acids. The CDR3 DNA sequence: TGTGCCAGCAGCGTCACAGGGGAGGAGACCCAGTACTTC. This gives the protein CASSVTGEETQYF. The whole variable domain, remainder taken from reference TRBV7-9 and TRBJ2-5, is DTGVSQNPRHKITKRGQNVTFRCDPISEHNRLYWYRQTLGQGPEFLTYFQNEAQLEKSRLLSDRFSAERPKGSFSTLEIQRTEQGDSAMYLCASSVTGEETQYFGPGTRLLVL.

This clonotype came up a few times. The J gene is TRBJ2-1, the V gene TRBV10-3, with D hard to call. V was clipped by 7 bases and J by 10 bases, with 17 bases between them. The germline V gene encodes CDR1 ENHRY and CDR2 SYGVKD. CDR3 size: 13 residues. The CDR3 DNA follows: TGTGCCATCAATAGGGCCCCCGAAGGGGAGCAGTTCTTC. Translation: CAINRAPEGEQFF.

This clonotype was seen a single time. The CDR3 here is CASSLGPFRPEAFF. DNA of the CDR3: TGTGCCAGCAGCCTCGGACCCTTTAGGCCTGAAGCTTTCTTT. The genes are TRBV7-8 and TRBJ1-1, with D unclear. The ends were cut back, 5 bases at V and 6 bases at J, with 16 bases in the middle. Germline CDR1 reads SGHVS; CDR2 reads FQNEAQ. CDR3 length: 14 residues. The whole variable domain, remainder taken from reference TRBV7-8 and TRBJ1-1, is GAGVSQSPRYKVAKRGQDVALRCDPISGHVSLFWYQQALGQGPEFLTYFQNEAQLDKSGLPSDRFFAERPEGSVSTLKIQRTQQEDSAVYLCASSLGPFRPEAFFGQGTRLTVV.

This clonotype was detected many times. This rearrangement joins TRBV29-1 to TRBJ2-1; D is possibly TRBD1 (5 bases). The CDR3 totals 10 residues. Germline-derived CDR1 and CDR2 are SQVTM and ANQGSEA. V was trimmed by 7 bases and J by 6 bases, leaving 7 bases between them. The CDR3 DNA is TGCAGCGCACAGGTCAATGAGCAGTTCTTC. This translates into CSAQVNEQFF.

This clonotype turned up a few times. The chain couples TRBV7-2 to TRBJ2-5; D call uncertain. The CDR3 loop spans 14 amino acids. Trimming stripped 6 bases from V and 2 bases from J, with 13 bases between. CDR1 is SGHTA and CDR2 is FQGNSA in the germline V gene. The CDR3 sequence is CASRRTLFQETQYF. Written as DNA, the CDR3 is TGTGCCAGCAGAAGGACGTTATTTCAAGAGACCCAGTACTTC.